These T cell receptor beta chains were read from a single sample in a study of shared clonotypes between healthy human individuals. Repertoires were generated with immunoSEQ multiplex PCR, while TCRdb's copy carries only in-frame clones and drops some. Of about 1,900,000 clones in the sample, approximately 94% were seen once. Material: naive CD8+ T cells sorted from blood. All receptors come from a man aged 18 to 29 in good health. The CDR3 runs from the conserved cysteine through the conserved F or W. The D gene is left open where the match is weak. Size is omitted from some rows. Given values are once, few, many or a class for expanded clones.

abundance,v_gene,j_gene,d_gene,CDR3aa,CDR3nt
NA,TRBV19,TRBJ2-3,NA,CASNSINGPDTQYF,TGTGCCAGTAATTCTATTAACGGTCCAGATACGCAGTATTTT
once,TRBV15,TRBJ2-2,NA,CATSKDGTGELFF,TGTGCCACCAGCAAGGATGGGACCGGGGAGCTGTTTTTT
NA,TRBV27,TRBJ1-4,TRBD1,CASSLGAGGVNEKLFF,TGTGCCAGCAGTTTAGGGGCAGGGGGGGTTAATGAAAAACTGTTTTTT
NA,TRBV4-3,TRBJ2-2,TRBD2,CASSWGGDLGELFF,TGCGCCAGCTCTTGGGGAGGGGATCTCGGGGAGCTGTTTTTT
NA,TRBV9,TRBJ2-1,NA,CASSVALDGEQFF,TGTGCCAGCAGCGTAGCACTAGACGGTGAGCAGTTCTTC
NA,TRBV9,TRBJ2-4,NA,CASSAGTGTSIQYF,TGTGCCAGCAGCGCCGGGACAGGGACTAGCATTCAGTACTTC
NA,TRBV5-6,TRBJ2-5,NA,CASEAARQETQYF,TGTGCCAGCGAGGCGGCGCGCCAAGAGACCCAGTACTTC
NA,TRBV7-6,TRBJ2-7,NA,CASSVAGAYEQYF,TGTGCCAGCAGCGTCGCAGGGGCCTACGAGCAGTACTTC
NA,TRBV2,TRBJ1-1,TRBD1,CAVYRGEGDTEAFF,TGTGCCGTATACAGGGGAGAAGGGGACACTGAAGCTTTCTTT
NA,TRBV7-9,TRBJ2-5,NA,CASSTPASQETQYF,TGTGCCAGCAGCACACCGGCCTCCCAAGAGACCCAGTACTTC
NA,TRBV11-1,TRBJ2-5,NA,CASSTWEGADGETQYF,TGTGCCAGCAGCACCTGGGAGGGGGCGGATGGAGAGACCCAGTACTTC
NA,TRBV7-9,TRBJ2-7,NA,CASSQPQGSGEQYF,TGTGCCAGCAGCCAACCCCAGGGTTCGGGCGAGCAGTACTTC
NA,TRBV2,TRBJ2-7,NA,CASSVKADIYEQYF,TGTGCCAGCAGTGTAAAAGCGGACATATACGAGCAGTACTTC
NA,TRBV7-9,TRBJ1-1,NA,CASSLVSTAEAFF,TGTGCCAGCAGCTTGGTTAGCACGGCTGAAGCTTTCTTT
NA,TRBV4-3,TRBJ2-2,TRBD2,CASSQVDRGDGELFF,TGCGCCAGCAGCCAAGTGGACCGGGGGGACGGGGAGCTGTTTTTT
NA,TRBV5-4,TRBJ2-7,NA,CASSLPGSTYEQYF,TGTGCCAGCAGCTTGCCTGGGTCAACCTACGAGCAGTACTTC
NA,TRBV5-1,TRBJ2-5,TRBD1,CASRWGTGGLRTQYF,TGCGCCAGCAGATGGGGGACAGGGGGTCTGCGGACCCAGTACTTC
NA,TRBV14,TRBJ2-7,TRBD2,CASSQDFGQGTGTSGNEQYF,TGTGCCAGCAGCCAAGATTTTGGGCAGGGAACCGGGACTAGCGGGAACGAGCAGTACTTC
once,TRBV11-2,TRBJ2-1,TRBD1,CASSSGTGGVSYNEQFF,TGTGCCAGCAGCTCCGGGACAGGGGGTGTCTCCTACAATGAGCAGTTCTTC
NA,TRBV9,TRBJ2-1,NA,CASSVGDNEQFF,TGTGCCAGCAGCGTGGGGGACAATGAGCAGTTCTTC
NA,TRBV18,TRBJ2-7,TRBD1,CASSTTGTGGYEQYF,TGTGCCAGCTCAACAACCGGGACAGGGGGCTACGAGCAGTACTTC
NA,TRBV5-1,TRBJ2-5,NA,CASSFQGYQETQYF,TGCGCCAGCAGCTTCCAGGGCTACCAAGAGACCCAGTACTTC
NA,TRBV7-9,TRBJ1-2,TRBD1,CASTTGTGPYGYTF,TGTGCCAGCACAACCGGGACAGGGCCCTATGGCTACACCTTC
NA,TRBV7-7,TRBJ2-5,TRBD1,CASSLGTGGQETQYF,TGTGCTAGCAGCTTAGGGACAGGGGGGCAAGAGACCCAGTACTTC
NA,TRBV7-8,TRBJ2-3,NA,CASSSSVLAPDTQYF,TGTGCCAGCAGCTCCTCGGTCCTAGCCCCAGATACGCAGTATTTT
once,TRBV5-6,TRBJ2-1,NA,CASSLRFGYSSYNEQFF,TGTGCCAGCAGCTTGCGCTTCGGATACAGCTCCTACAATGAGCAGTTCTTC
NA,TRBV9,TRBJ2-7,TRBD2,CASSDSGGPHEQYF,TGTGCCAGCAGCGATAGCGGGGGCCCCCACGAGCAGTACTTC
NA,TRBV6-5,TRBJ2-1,NA,CASSYPTGSNEQFF,TGTGCCAGCAGTTACCCGACAGGATCCAATGAGCAGTTCTTC
NA,TRBV6-5,TRBJ1-4,NA,CASSQKVGEKLFF,TGTGCCAGCAGTCAAAAGGTTGGGGAAAAACTGTTTTTT
NA,TRBV27,TRBJ2-7,NA,CASSSPSPLASEGPTYEQYF,TGTGCCAGCAGTTCGCCCTCACCTCTAGCGTCAGAGGGGCCTACCTACGAGCAGTACTTC
once,TRBV5-4,TRBJ1-2,TRBD1,CASSTGVGYTF,TGTGCCAGCAGTACAGGGGTCGGCTACACCTTC
NA,TRBV1,TRBJ1-5,NA,CTRPPSRPQHF,TGCACCCGGCCCCCCTCGAGGCCCCAGCATTTT
NA,TRBV15,TRBJ1-2,TRBD1,CATSTGTGSGYTF,TGTGCCACCAGCACCGGGACAGGGAGCGGCTACACCTTC
NA,TRBV19,TRBJ2-7,NA,CASSAGTGGYEQYF,TGTGCCAGTAGTGCAGGAACTGGCGGCTACGAGCAGTACTTC
NA,TRBV6-5,TRBJ2-1,NA,CASSYTQYNEQFF,TGTGCCAGCAGTTACACCCAGTACAATGAGCAGTTCTTC
NA,TRBV6-5,TRBJ1-1,NA,CASSYSAWDTNTEAFF,TGTGCCAGCAGTTACTCGGCGTGGGACACGAACACTGAAGCTTTCTTT
NA,TRBV19,TRBJ2-3,NA,CASSPLRGIAESTDTQYF,TGTGCCAGTAGTCCCCTCCGCGGCATAGCGGAAAGCACAGATACGCAGTATTTT
NA,TRBV5-1,TRBJ2-7,TRBD1,CASSLAGTGHEQYF,TGCGCCAGCAGCTTGGCCGGGACAGGACACGAGCAGTACTTC
NA,TRBV7-6,TRBJ2-7,TRBD2,CASSFEASGEQYF,TGTGCCAGCAGCTTCGAGGCTAGCGGGGAGCAGTACTTC
NA,TRBV7-8,TRBJ2-7,TRBD1,CASSLGQGNHHEQYF,TGTGCCAGCAGCTTAGGACAGGGGAATCACCACGAGCAGTACTTC
NA,TRBV27,TRBJ2-7,TRBD2,CASSTSGGAPYEQYF,TGTGCCAGCAGTACTAGCGGGGGGGCCCCCTACGAGCAGTACTTC
NA,TRBV27,TRBJ1-1,TRBD1,CASSDWGTGNTEAFF,TGTGCCAGCAGTGACTGGGGGACAGGGAACACTGAAGCTTTCTTT
once,TRBV28,TRBJ1-5,NA,CASSQRGANQPQHF,TGTGCCAGCAGCCAACGGGGGGCCAATCAGCCCCAGCATTTT
NA,TRBV9,TRBJ1-2,NA,CASSVVGNNGYTF,TGTGCCAGCAGCGTAGTGGGCAATAATGGCTACACCTTC
NA,TRBV7-2,TRBJ2-3,NA,CASSLLGDTQYF,TGTGCCAGCAGCTTACTGGGAGATACGCAGTATTTT
NA,TRBV9,TRBJ2-3,TRBD2,CASSASGGAHNTQYF,TGTGCCAGCAGCGCTAGCGGGGGAGCCCACAATACGCAGTATTTT
NA,TRBV10-3,TRBJ2-7,NA,CASTRGSQYEQYF,TGTGCCTCGACCCGCGGGTCGCAGTACGAGCAGTACTTC
NA,TRBV7-9,TRBJ2-2,NA,CASSLPEQGPLAGELFF,TGTGCCAGCAGCCTCCCGGAGCAGGGACCTCTCGCCGGGGAGCTGTTTTTT